The 5 T cell receptor beta chains below all came from one sample that was sequenced in a study of cytomegalovirus exposure and HLA in healthy donors. The table came from immunoSEQ multiplex PCR; TCRdb's copy has only in-frame clones and leaves some out. The sample holds some 270,000 clones; approximately 86% are singletons and the top ten take 0.95% to 1.1%. Sequencing was carried out using PBMCs. Receptors originate from a woman aged 18 to 35 in good health and CMV-seronegative.

The chain carries TRBV28 and TRBJ2-7; 9 positions agree with TRBD2. This CDR3 is 17 amino acids long. The germline V gene has CDR1 MDHEN and CDR2 SYDVKM. V shed 2 bases and J 0 bases; nucleotides not matched to a gene: 8. CDR3 region: CASSLPPTAGGSYEQYF. CDR3 DNA: TGTGCCAGCAGTTTACCCCCAACAGCGGGGGGCTCCTACGAGCAGTACTTC. Complete variable domain (other parts from reference TRBV28 and TRBJ2-7): DVKVTQSSRYLVKRTGEKVFLECVQDMDHENMFWYRQDPGLGLRLIYFSYDVKMKEKGDIPEGYSVSREKKERFSLILESASTNQTSMYLCASSLPPTAGGSYEQYFGPGTRLTVT.

This chain joins TRBV11-3 and TRBJ2-7, with 8 nucleotides matching TRBD1. V dropped 0 bases and J dropped 4; count of bases not matched to a gene: 5. CDR3 length: 15 residues. Germline V gives CDR1 SGHNT, CDR2 YENEEA. CDR3 amino acids: CASSLDPGQAYEQYF. The CDR3 DNA follows: TGTGCCAGCAGCTTAGACCCGGGACAGGCATACGAGCAGTACTTC.

V and J are TRBV6-4 and TRBJ1-1; no clear D. Deletions cut 7 bases from V and 3 bases from J, with 15 bases between. The CDR3 covers 14 residues. Germline V gene lookup returns CDR1 MRHNA and CDR2 SNTAGT. CDR3 in DNA: TGTGCCAGCACCCTAAATTGGGGAGACACTGAAGCTTTCTTT. This encodes CASTLNWGDTEAFF.

The chain carries TRBV12-5 and TRBJ2-7; TRBD1 is a possible D gene (6 bases). The length of the CDR3 is 20 residues. Looked up from germline, CDR1 is LGHNT and CDR2 is FRNRAP. The ends were cut back, 0 bases at V and 3 bases at J, with 27 bases in the middle. As DNA, the CDR3 is TGTGCTAGTGGTTTGGTTATAGAGACACAGGGATCGCGAGTCGACTACGAGCAGTACTTC. Translating gives CASGLVIETQGSRVDYEQYF.

J is TRBJ1-2 and V is TRBV28; D unclear. In germline, CDR1 is MDHEN, CDR2 SYDVKM. This CDR3 region has 14 residues. Trimming took 0 bases from V and 6 from J, leaving 11 bases between them. The CDR3, as DNA: TGTGCCAGCAGTTTATGGGTTCCGAGGGATGGCTACACCTTC. This sequence encodes CASSLWVPRDGYTF.